Shown below are 7 T cell receptor beta chains from a single sample sequenced in a study of blood T cell repertoires in COVID-19. Assay used: immunoSEQ multiplex PCR; TCRdb lists only in-frame clones, some missing. The repertoire holds 200,000 to 250,000 clones, with about 90% as singletons. Sequencing was carried out using peripheral blood. The receptors originated from a man between 25 and 39 years old with acute or convalescent COVID-19.

This clone was recorded a few times. The chain has TRBV7-9 and TRBJ2-2; tentative D call: TRBD2 (5 bases). This CDR3 is built from 13 residues. The germline gives CDR1 SEHNR, CDR2 FQNEAQ (reference sequence). The V end lost 5 bases, the J end lost 5 bases, and 9 bases lay between the germline ends. This CDR3 is CASSNGLTGELFF. The DNA for the CDR3 is TGTGCCAGCAGCAATGGACTTACCGGGGAGCTGTTTTTT.

The chain recombines TRBV5-1 with TRBJ2-7, with D perhaps matching TRBD2 (5 bases). The CDR3 is 13 residues long. Looked up from germline, CDR1 is SGHRS and CDR2 is YFSETQ. Trimming left V 7 bases short and J 5 bases short, with 16 bases between. CDR3 sequence reads: CASGITRDHEQYF. CDR3 in DNA: TGCGCCAGCGGAATAACTCGGGATCACGAGCAGTACTTC.

The genes are TRBV11-2 and TRBJ1-2; possible D gene TRBD1, 6 bases. V lost 5 bases to trimming and J lost 7 bases, with 17 bases between them. CDR1 is SGHAT and CDR2 is FQNNGV in the germline V gene. The CDR3 is made up of 14 amino acids. In nucleotides, the CDR3 is TGTGCCAGCAGCACGCCACAGGGATATGGTGGCTACACCTTC. Translated: CASSTPQGYGGYTF.

V is TRBV15 and J is TRBJ1-4; D is ambiguous. CDR1 is LNHNV and CDR2 is YYDKDF in the germline V gene (reference sequence). V gave up 4 bases and J gave up 4 bases, with 13 bases separating them. This CDR3 comprises 15 residues. The CDR3, as DNA: TGTGCCACCAGCATTAGGCGCGGGGTTAATGAAAAACTGTTTTTT. Protein: CATSIRRGVNEKLFF. Variable domain in full (rest from reference TRBV15 and TRBJ1-4): DAMVIQNPRYQVTQFGKPVTLSCSQTLNHNVMYWYQQKSSQAPKLLFHYYDKDFNNEADTPDNFQSRRPNTSFCFLDIRSPGLGDTAMYLCATSIRRGVNEKLFFGSGTQLSVL.

This clone was observed once. The chain is built from TRBV28 and TRBJ1-5; tentative D call: TRBD1 (5 bases). CDR3 length: 14 residues. Per the germline V gene, CDR1 is MDHEN and CDR2 is SYDVKM. The ends were cut back, 6 bases at V and 3 bases at J, with 12 bases in the middle. The CDR3 region has the DNA TGTGCCAGCAGACGGGGGACTCCCAATCAGCCCCAGCATTTT. It translates to CASRRGTPNQPQHF.

The J gene is TRBJ1-5, the V gene TRBV2; D may be TRBD1 (5 bases). Germline lookup yields CDR1 SNHLY and CDR2 FYNNEI. V was shortened by 6 bases and J by 0 bases, with 15 bases between the two germline ends. This CDR3 is 16 amino acids long. This CDR3 is CASSIDRYYSNQPQHF. Here the CDR3 DNA reads TGTGCCAGCAGCATAGACAGATACTATAGCAATCAGCCCCAGCATTTT.

The rearrangement joins TRBV24-1 to TRBJ2-1, with 12 bases matching TRBD2. Germline V gene lookup returns CDR1 KGHDR and CDR2 SFDVKD. The CDR3 totals 15 residues. Trimming at V came to 3 bases and at J to 9 bases, leaving 5 bases not matched to a gene. DNA for the CDR3: TGTGCCACCAGTGATCCTGAGACTAGCGGGGGTGAGCAGTTCTTC. Protein product: CATSDPETSGGEQFF.